Listed below are T cell receptor beta chains from one sample, sequenced in a study of cytomegalovirus exposure and HLA in healthy donors. Repertoires were generated with immunoSEQ multiplex PCR, while TCRdb's copy carries only in-frame clones and drops some. The table records 95,000 to 150,000 clones, roughly 80% of them present only once. The sample taken for sequencing was PBMCs. These receptors were collected from a woman between 35 and 50 years old in good health and CMV-seropositive. Each CDR3 is given with its conserved first and last residue. The order of the fields is J gene, V gene, D gene, clone size, CDR3 length, CDR3 DNA, CDR3 protein. The D gene is left open where the match is weak. A row's size may be missing; if present it is once, few, many or a size class.

j_call: TRBJ1-2
v_call: TRBV5-1
d_call: -
clone_size: -
cdr3_length: 16
cdr3_nt: TGCGCCAGCAGCTTGACCGTCGACAGACTTAACTATGGCTACACCTTC
cdr3_aa: CASSLTVDRLNYGYTF

j_call: TRBJ1-5
v_call: TRBV7-8
d_call: TRBD1
clone_size: -
cdr3_length: 17
cdr3_nt: TGTGCCAGCAGCTCCTACCCAGCAGGGGGCGATAGTCAGCCCCAGCATTTT
cdr3_aa: CASSSYPAGGDSQPQHF

j_call: TRBJ2-4
v_call: TRBV5-1
d_call: TRBD2
clone_size: -
cdr3_length: 18
cdr3_nt: TGCGCCAGCAGCTTAATTACTAGCGGGGGCATAGCCAAAAACATTCAGTACTTC
cdr3_aa: CASSLITSGGIAKNIQYF

j_call: TRBJ2-7
v_call: TRBV28
d_call: -
clone_size: -
cdr3_length: 14
cdr3_nt: TGTGCCAGCAGGCGAACAGGGGGGGGCTACGAGCAGTACTTC
cdr3_aa: CASRRTGGGYEQYF

j_call: TRBJ1-1
v_call: TRBV10-3
d_call: -
clone_size: -
cdr3_length: 19
cdr3_nt: TGTGCCATCAGTGAGCTGGAATTTAAAGGGGCAGGCCCGAACACTGAAGCTTTCTTT
cdr3_aa: CAISELEFKGAGPNTEAFF

j_call: TRBJ2-7
v_call: TRBV6-6
d_call: -
clone_size: -
cdr3_length: 13
cdr3_nt: TGTGCCAGCAGATCACCGAGCTCCTACGAGCAGTACTTC
cdr3_aa: CASRSPSSYEQYF

j_call: TRBJ2-7
v_call: TRBV27
d_call: -
clone_size: -
cdr3_length: 14
cdr3_nt: TGTGCCAGCAGTTTAAGGGGCAGGGGCTACGAGCAGTACTTC
cdr3_aa: CASSLRGRGYEQYF

j_call: TRBJ2-1
v_call: TRBV9
d_call: TRBD1
clone_size: -
cdr3_length: 16
cdr3_nt: TGTGCCAGCAGCGTAGATTTTGGACAGGGTTCCCATGAGCAGTTCTTC
cdr3_aa: CASSVDFGQGSHEQFF

j_call: TRBJ2-5
v_call: TRBV6-5
d_call: TRBD2
clone_size: -
cdr3_length: 14
cdr3_nt: TGTGCCAGCAGTTTGGGAGGGAACCAAGAGACCCAGTACTTC
cdr3_aa: CASSLGGNQETQYF

j_call: TRBJ1-1
v_call: TRBV7-9
d_call: -
clone_size: -
cdr3_length: 15
cdr3_nt: TGTGCCAGCAGCCGATATACAGGGCCGAACACTGAAGCTTTCTTT
cdr3_aa: CASSRYTGPNTEAFF

j_call: TRBJ2-3
v_call: TRBV4-3
d_call: TRBD2
clone_size: -
cdr3_length: 18
cdr3_nt: TGCGCCAGCAGCCAAGATGCGAGACTAGCGGACTCCACAGATACGCAGTATTTT
cdr3_aa: CASSQDARLADSTDTQYF

j_call: TRBJ2-5
v_call: TRBV5-6
d_call: TRBD2
clone_size: -
cdr3_length: 14
cdr3_nt: TGTGCCAGCAGCCTTACTAGCGTCCAAGAGACCCAGTACTTC
cdr3_aa: CASSLTSVQETQYF

j_call: TRBJ1-2
v_call: TRBV7-9
d_call: TRBD1
clone_size: -
cdr3_length: 15
cdr3_nt: TGTGCCAGCAGCCCGCGCCTGACAGGGAGCTATGGCTACACCTTC
cdr3_aa: CASSPRLTGSYGYTF

j_call: TRBJ2-7
v_call: TRBV4-2
d_call: TRBD2
clone_size: -
cdr3_length: 17
cdr3_nt: TGTGCCAGCAGCCACGGACTAGCGGGGGGGCGCAGGGACGAGCAGTACTTC
cdr3_aa: CASSHGLAGGRRDEQYF

j_call: TRBJ1-2
v_call: TRBV30
d_call: -
clone_size: -
cdr3_length: 13
cdr3_nt: TGTGCCTGGAGCGAGACAGAATACTATGGCTACACCTTC
cdr3_aa: CAWSETEYYGYTF

j_call: TRBJ1-1
v_call: TRBV11-2
d_call: -
clone_size: -
cdr3_length: 16
cdr3_nt: TGTGCCAGCAGCCCCGCGGGATTAGCGACAAACACTGAAGCTTTCTTT
cdr3_aa: CASSPAGLATNTEAFF

j_call: TRBJ1-6
v_call: TRBV30
d_call: TRBD1
clone_size: -
cdr3_length: 14
cdr3_nt: TGTGCCTGGAACCCCGGGACAGGGTATTCACCCCTCCACTTT
cdr3_aa: CAWNPGTGYSPLHF

j_call: TRBJ2-1
v_call: TRBV29-1
d_call: -
clone_size: -
cdr3_length: 13
cdr3_nt: TGCAGCGTTGAGCGGACGGGGGATAATGAGCAGTTCTTC
cdr3_aa: CSVERTGDNEQFF

j_call: TRBJ2-1
v_call: TRBV5-8
d_call: -
clone_size: -
cdr3_length: 18
cdr3_nt: TGTGCCAGTACCGATAGTCAGAGTGGGGGACTCTCCTACAATGAGCAGTTCTTC
cdr3_aa: CASTDSQSGGLSYNEQFF

j_call: TRBJ2-1
v_call: TRBV5-6
d_call: TRBD2
clone_size: -
cdr3_length: 15
cdr3_nt: TGTGCCAGCAGCGGGAGGGGCAGCTCCTACAATGAGCAGTTCTTC
cdr3_aa: CASSGRGSSYNEQFF

j_call: TRBJ1-3
v_call: TRBV5-5
d_call: -
clone_size: -
cdr3_length: 16
cdr3_nt: TGTGCCAGCAGCACCGCGACATTTGGCTCTGGAAACACCATATATTTT
cdr3_aa: CASSTATFGSGNTIYF

j_call: TRBJ2-1
v_call: TRBV29-1
d_call: -
clone_size: -
cdr3_length: 16
cdr3_nt: TGCAGCACTCTAGGGGTGTCGGGAGAAAACCGGAATGAGCAGTTCTTC
cdr3_aa: CSTLGVSGENRNEQFF

j_call: TRBJ2-4
v_call: TRBV7-3
d_call: TRBD2
clone_size: -
cdr3_length: 17
cdr3_nt: TGTGCCAGCAGCCCCACCCCTCCTAGCGGGACCAAAAACATTCAGTACTTC
cdr3_aa: CASSPTPPSGTKNIQYF

j_call: TRBJ1-2
v_call: TRBV6-1
d_call: TRBD1
clone_size: -
cdr3_length: 14
cdr3_nt: TGTGCCAGCACCAGGGACAGGGTCAGCTATGGCTACACCTTC
cdr3_aa: CASTRDRVSYGYTF

j_call: TRBJ2-3
v_call: TRBV6-1
d_call: TRBD2
clone_size: once
cdr3_length: 19
cdr3_nt: TGTGCCAGCAGTGAGGAGGGACGGAGGACTAGCGGGGCCCGAAATACGCAGTATTTT
cdr3_aa: CASSEEGRRTSGARNTQYF

j_call: TRBJ1-6
v_call: TRBV9
d_call: TRBD1
clone_size: -
cdr3_length: 16
cdr3_nt: TGTGCCAGCAGCGGAGACAGGGGGTCCTATAATTCACCCCTCCACTTT
cdr3_aa: CASSGDRGSYNSPLHF

j_call: TRBJ1-2
v_call: TRBV19
d_call: TRBD1
clone_size: -
cdr3_length: 14
cdr3_nt: TGTGCCAGTAGTCCGCAACAGGGGAGCTATGGCTACACCTTC
cdr3_aa: CASSPQQGSYGYTF

j_call: TRBJ1-1
v_call: TRBV30
d_call: -
clone_size: -
cdr3_length: 11
cdr3_nt: TGTGCCTGGATTACAGGGTCTGGAGCTTTCTTT
cdr3_aa: CAWITGSGAFF

j_call: TRBJ1-6
v_call: TRBV6-5
d_call: -
clone_size: few
cdr3_length: 16
cdr3_nt: TGTGCCAGCAGTTACCTCAGGGGCAGGGGCAATTCCCCCCTCCACTTT
cdr3_aa: CASSYLRGRGNSPLHF

j_call: TRBJ2-5
v_call: TRBV5-1
d_call: TRBD1
clone_size: -
cdr3_length: 13
cdr3_nt: TGCGCCAGCGGGACAGGGATCCAAGAGACCCAGTACTTC
cdr3_aa: CASGTGIQETQYF

j_call: TRBJ1-2
v_call: TRBV6-1
d_call: TRBD1
clone_size: -
cdr3_length: 13
cdr3_nt: TGTGCCAGCAGTCCGGGACAGCTCTATGGCTACACCTTC
cdr3_aa: CASSPGQLYGYTF

j_call: TRBJ2-7
v_call: TRBV6-1
d_call: -
clone_size: -
cdr3_length: 13
cdr3_nt: TGTACCAGCAGGCTAGATTACCGGGGGGAGCAGTACTTC
cdr3_aa: CTSRLDYRGEQYF

j_call: TRBJ2-4
v_call: TRBV4-3
d_call: TRBD1
clone_size: -
cdr3_length: 17
cdr3_nt: TGCGCCAGCAGCCAAGGGGACAGGGGTTTAGCCAAAAACATTCAGTACTTC
cdr3_aa: CASSQGDRGLAKNIQYF

j_call: TRBJ1-5
v_call: TRBV5-6
d_call: TRBD1
clone_size: -
cdr3_length: 15
cdr3_nt: TGTGCCAGCAGCTTGGGGACAGGGACGGGGCAGCCCCAGCATTTT
cdr3_aa: CASSLGTGTGQPQHF

j_call: TRBJ1-1
v_call: TRBV5-6
d_call: TRBD1
clone_size: -
cdr3_length: 16
cdr3_nt: TGTGCCAGCAGAATTGGACAGGGGAACATGAACACTGAAGCTTTCTTT
cdr3_aa: CASRIGQGNMNTEAFF

j_call: TRBJ2-1
v_call: TRBV7-9
d_call: -
clone_size: -
cdr3_length: 13
cdr3_nt: TGTGCCAGCAGCCCCGTCCGGGGAAATGAGCAGTTCTTC
cdr3_aa: CASSPVRGNEQFF

j_call: TRBJ1-6
v_call: TRBV18
d_call: -
clone_size: few
cdr3_length: 13
cdr3_nt: TGTGCCAGCTCCCCTGCGCATAATTCACCCCTCCACTTT
cdr3_aa: CASSPAHNSPLHF

j_call: TRBJ2-5
v_call: TRBV5-6
d_call: -
clone_size: -
cdr3_length: 15
cdr3_nt: TGTGCCAGCAGCTCGATGACTAGGAGGCGACAGACCCAGTACTTC
cdr3_aa: CASSSMTRRRQTQYF

j_call: TRBJ1-1
v_call: TRBV6-1
d_call: -
clone_size: -
cdr3_length: 15
cdr3_nt: TGTGCCAGCAGTGAAATGGAGGGGAAAAGGGGTGAAGCTTTCTTT
cdr3_aa: CASSEMEGKRGEAFF

j_call: TRBJ2-1
v_call: TRBV9
d_call: -
clone_size: -
cdr3_length: 11
cdr3_nt: TGTGCCAGCAGCCAGAACAATGAGCAGTTCTTC
cdr3_aa: CASSQNNEQFF

j_call: TRBJ1-6
v_call: TRBV19
d_call: TRBD1
clone_size: -
cdr3_length: 16
cdr3_nt: TGTGCCAGTAGACCTCAGGACAGGGCAACAAATTCACCCCTCCACTTT
cdr3_aa: CASRPQDRATNSPLHF

j_call: TRBJ2-7
v_call: TRBV5-1
d_call: TRBD1
clone_size: -
cdr3_length: 15
cdr3_nt: TGCGCCAGCACGTCAGGGACAGGGGGGAACTACGAGCAGTACTTC
cdr3_aa: CASTSGTGGNYEQYF

j_call: TRBJ2-7
v_call: TRBV4-2
d_call: TRBD1
clone_size: -
cdr3_length: 14
cdr3_nt: TGTGCCAGCAGCGGGGGACAGGGGTCCTACGAGCAGTACTTC
cdr3_aa: CASSGGQGSYEQYF

j_call: TRBJ2-1
v_call: TRBV4-2
d_call: TRBD1
clone_size: -
cdr3_length: 14
cdr3_nt: TGTGCCAGCAGCCGAGATACAGGACAGGGTGAGCAGTTCTTC
cdr3_aa: CASSRDTGQGEQFF

j_call: TRBJ2-7
v_call: TRBV5-4
d_call: TRBD2
clone_size: -
cdr3_length: 14
cdr3_nt: TGTGCCAGCAGCGGATCTAGCGGGAGGTACGAGCAGTACTTC
cdr3_aa: CASSGSSGRYEQYF

j_call: TRBJ1-2
v_call: TRBV7-2
d_call: -
clone_size: -
cdr3_length: 12
cdr3_nt: TGTGCCAGCAGCTTACAGGTTGGGGGCTACACCTTC
cdr3_aa: CASSLQVGGYTF

j_call: TRBJ2-4
v_call: TRBV7-9
d_call: TRBD1
clone_size: -
cdr3_length: 14
cdr3_nt: TGTGCCAGCAGCAGACAGGGGGTGGGAAACATTCAGTACTTC
cdr3_aa: CASSRQGVGNIQYF

j_call: TRBJ1-1
v_call: TRBV29-1
d_call: -
clone_size: -
cdr3_length: 14
cdr3_nt: TGCAGCGTTGAAGGACCCGCGGTGAACACTGAAGCTTTCTTT
cdr3_aa: CSVEGPAVNTEAFF

j_call: TRBJ1-2
v_call: TRBV6-5
d_call: -
clone_size: -
cdr3_length: 12
cdr3_nt: TGTGCCACCCGCTACGGGGGCTATGGCTACACCTTC
cdr3_aa: CATRYGGYGYTF

j_call: TRBJ2-1
v_call: TRBV7-9
d_call: TRBD2
clone_size: -
cdr3_length: 16
cdr3_nt: TGTGCCAGCAGCCTACCGGGACTAGCGGGAGGGCATGAGCAGTTCTTC
cdr3_aa: CASSLPGLAGGHEQFF

j_call: TRBJ1-1
v_call: TRBV30
d_call: -
clone_size: -
cdr3_length: 13
cdr3_nt: TGTGCCTCCCATAAGGGACAGAACACTGAAGCTTTCTTT
cdr3_aa: CASHKGQNTEAFF